The 13 T cell receptor beta chains reported below all come from one sample, sequenced in a study of shared clonotypes between healthy human individuals. Only in-frame clones appear in the TCRdb table, and some are missing; sequencing was by immunoSEQ multiplex PCR. Altogether about 1.5 million clones are present, 95% to 97% being singletons, with the ten largest covering 1.2%. Sequencing input: naive CD4+ T cells sorted from blood. The subset: CD45RA+ positively selected. The receptors originated from a man younger than 45 in good health.

The gene calls are TRBV5-6 and TRBJ2-7; D may correspond to TRBD1 or TRBD2 (5 bases each). Trimming left V 7 bases short and J 2 bases short, with 19 bases between. Germline CDR1 is SGHDT and CDR2 is YYEEEE. The CDR3 spans 15 residues. CDR3 sequence: CASGGLPGRTYEQYF. CDR3 nucleotide sequence: TGTGCCAGCGGTGGGCTTCCGGGACGGACCTACGAGCAGTACTTC.

The chain is built from TRBV6-5 and TRBJ2-3; 8 nucleotides line up with TRBD1. The length of the CDR3 is 14 residues. V gave up 5 bases and J gave up 10 bases; unmatched junction bases: 11. In germline, CDR1 is MNHEY, CDR2 SVGAGI. CDR3 in DNA: TGTGCCAGCAGTCGAGCCACAGGACAGGGTCCGCAGTATTTT. Protein product: CASSRATGQGPQYF.

The chain is built from TRBV7-9 and TRBJ1-5; 10 positions match TRBD1. Per the germline V gene, CDR1 is SEHNR and CDR2 is FQNEAQ (reference sequence). The V gene end was trimmed by 5 bases and the J gene end by 4 bases; junction bases not matched to a gene: 8. The CDR3 covers 16 residues. CDR3 nucleotides: TGTGCCAGCAGCCAACAACAGGACAGGGGGAATCAGCCCCAGCATTTT. Its protein product is CASSQQQDRGNQPQHF.

The V gene is TRBV6-1, the J gene TRBJ1-2, with 9 bases that match TRBD1. CDR1 MNHNS and CDR2 SASEGT come from the germline V gene. This CDR3 spans 14 amino acids. The trim removed 6 bases at V and 2 bases at J, leaving 4 bases unmatched. CDR3 amino acids: CASRRGQGNYGYTF. The DNA for the CDR3 is TGTGCCAGCAGGAGGGGACAGGGAAACTATGGCTACACCTTC.

V usage is TRBV5-5 and J usage is TRBJ2-2; 10 nucleotides line up with TRBD1. Germline V gene lookup returns CDR1 SGHKS and CDR2 YYEKEE (reference sequence). The ends lost 6 bases at V and 3 bases at J; junction bases unmatched: 5. The CDR3 has 15 residues. The CDR3 is CASTQGTGDTGELFF. The CDR3 DNA is TGTGCCAGCACCCAAGGGACAGGGGACACCGGGGAGCTGTTTTTT.

This chain links TRBV13 with TRBJ2-5; TRBD2 might be the D (7 bases). The CDR3 loop spans 15 amino acids. Germline V gives CDR1 PRHDT, CDR2 FYEKMQ (reference sequence). V lost 5 bases to trimming and J lost 5 bases, with 18 bases between them. The CDR3 DNA reads TGTGCCAGCAGCCTCCTCGGGGGGCGCGTTGAGACCCAGTACTTC. Its translation is CASSLLGGRVETQYF. The full variable domain, rest sourced from reference TRBV13 and TRBJ2-5, is AAGVIQSPRHLIKEKRETATLKCYPIPRHDTVYWYQQGPGQDPQFLISFYEKMQSDKGSIPDRFSAQQFSDYHSELNMSSLELGDSALYFCASSLLGGRVETQYFGPGTRLLVL.

The CDR3 sequence: CASSFNRDSGNTIYF. The CDR3 DNA follows: TGTGCCAGCAGTTTTAACAGGGACTCTGGAAACACCATATATTTT. The V call is TRBV27, the J call TRBJ1-3; D possibly corresponds to TRBD1 (6 bases). The CDR3 loop spans 15 amino acids. The V gene's germline CDR1 is MNHEY and CDR2 SMNVEV (reference sequence). The V gene lost 3 bases and the J gene lost 0 bases, with 9 bases spanning the gap.

V is TRBV6-5 and J is TRBJ2-7, with 9 bases fitting TRBD2. J gave up 1 base and V 6 bases, and 7 bases lay outside the gene matches. The CDR3 spans 15 residues. The germline V gene has CDR1 MNHEY and CDR2 SVGAGI. DNA for the CDR3: TGTGCCAGCAGAGGGAGCGGGAGGTCATCCTACGAGCAGTACTTC. This gives the protein CASRGSGRSSYEQYF.

The V and J genes are TRBV28 and TRBJ2-7, with 9 bases that match TRBD2. Germline trimming cut 5 bases from V and 3 bases from J; bases unmatched to any gene: 11. Germline V gene sequence: CDR1 MDHEN, CDR2 SYDVKM. CDR3 length: 16 amino acids. CDR3 DNA sequence: TGTGCCAGCAGTCGCCGCGGGGGGGACCGGGTCTACGAGCAGTACTTC. It specifies CASSRRGGDRVYEQYF.

The chain combines TRBV5-1 with TRBJ2-7; 10 nucleotides agree with TRBD1. V dropped 0 bases and J dropped 0; count of bases not matched to a gene: 6. Germline CDR1 is SGHRS and CDR2 is YFSETQ. The CDR3 totals 17 residues. For the CDR3, the DNA is TGCGCCAGCAGCTTGGGGATGGGGACAGGGGTCTCCTACGAGCAGTACTTC. Protein product: CASSLGMGTGVSYEQYF.

This rearrangement joins TRBV27 to TRBJ2-3; no clear D. V was clipped by 5 bases and J by 6 bases, with 9 bases between them. The CDR3 loop spans 12 amino acids. Germline V gene lookup returns CDR1 MNHEY and CDR2 SMNVEV (reference sequence). The CDR3 loop is CASSASPDTQYF. DNA for the CDR3: TGTGCCAGCAGTGCTTCCCCCGATACGCAGTATTTT.

The chain combines TRBV19 with TRBJ2-1; D may match TRBD1 or TRBD2 (6 bases each). Germline assignment: CDR1 LNHDA and CDR2 SQIVND (reference sequence). CDR3 length: 16 residues. Trimming took 6 bases from V and 6 from J, leaving 21 bases between them. The CDR3 loop is CASRARGDGRGNEQFF. The CDR3, as DNA: TGTGCCAGTAGGGCGAGGGGGGATGGGAGAGGCAATGAGCAGTTCTTC.

This sequence joins TRBV15 and TRBJ2-7, with TRBD1 matching 7 bases. Germline trimming cut 0 bases from V and 6 bases from J; bases unmatched to any gene: 8. The CDR3 is 15 amino acids. In germline, CDR1 is LNHNV, CDR2 YYDKDF (reference sequence). The CDR3 loop reads CATSRDRFSGGEQYF. CDR3 nucleotides: TGTGCCACCAGCAGAGATCGATTCTCAGGGGGCGAGCAGTACTTC.